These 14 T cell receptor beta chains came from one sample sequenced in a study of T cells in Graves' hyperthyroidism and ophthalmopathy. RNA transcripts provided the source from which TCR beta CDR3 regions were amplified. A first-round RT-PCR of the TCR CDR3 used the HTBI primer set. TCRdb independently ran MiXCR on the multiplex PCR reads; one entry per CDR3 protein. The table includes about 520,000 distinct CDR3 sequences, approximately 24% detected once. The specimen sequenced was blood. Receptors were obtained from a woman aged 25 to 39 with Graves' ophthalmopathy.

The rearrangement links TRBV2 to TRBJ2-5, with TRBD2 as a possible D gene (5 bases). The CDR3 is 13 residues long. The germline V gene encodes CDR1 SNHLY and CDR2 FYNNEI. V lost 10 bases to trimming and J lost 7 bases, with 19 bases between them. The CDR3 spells CAIRQGGSVTQYF. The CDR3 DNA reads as TGTGCCATTCGACAAGGAGGTTCGGTGACCCAGTACTTC.

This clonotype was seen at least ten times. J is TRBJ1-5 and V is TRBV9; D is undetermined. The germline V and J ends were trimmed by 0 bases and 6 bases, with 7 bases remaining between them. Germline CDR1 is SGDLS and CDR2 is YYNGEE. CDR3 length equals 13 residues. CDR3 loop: CASSVEGRQPQHF. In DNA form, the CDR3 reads TGTGCCAGCAGCGTAGAAGGGCGTCAGCCCCAGCATTTT.

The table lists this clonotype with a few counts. This chain's CDR3 is CASSNGLYGYTF. In DNA, the CDR3 is TGTGCCAGCAGCAACGGACTTTATGGCTACACCTTC. The chain links TRBV9 to TRBJ1-2; D remains ambiguous. Germline-derived CDR1 and CDR2 are SGDLS and YYNGEE. The CDR3 has 12 residues. Trimming removed 4 bases at V and 5 bases at J, with 9 bases between.

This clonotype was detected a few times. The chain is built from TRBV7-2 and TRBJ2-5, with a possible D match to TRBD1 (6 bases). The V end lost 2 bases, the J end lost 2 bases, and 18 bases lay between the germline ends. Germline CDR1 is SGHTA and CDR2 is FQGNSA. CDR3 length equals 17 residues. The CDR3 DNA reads TGTGCCAGCAGCTTACCGAGGATCGGCCAGGGGCAAGAGACCCAGTACTTC. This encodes CASSLPRIGQGQETQYF. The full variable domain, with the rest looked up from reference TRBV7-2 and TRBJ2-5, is GAGVSQSPSNKVTEKGKDVELRCDPISGHTALYWYRQSLGQGLEFLIYFQGNSAPDKSGLPSDRFSAERTGGSVSTLTIQRTQQEDSAVYLCASSLPRIGQGQETQYFGPGTRLLVL.

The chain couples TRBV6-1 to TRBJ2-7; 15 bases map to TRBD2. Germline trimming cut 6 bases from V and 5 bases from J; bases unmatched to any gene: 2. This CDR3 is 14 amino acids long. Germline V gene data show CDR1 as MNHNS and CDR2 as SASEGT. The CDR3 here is CASRGLAGGNEQYF. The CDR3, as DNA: TGTGCCAGCAGAGGACTAGCGGGAGGGAACGAGCAGTACTTC.

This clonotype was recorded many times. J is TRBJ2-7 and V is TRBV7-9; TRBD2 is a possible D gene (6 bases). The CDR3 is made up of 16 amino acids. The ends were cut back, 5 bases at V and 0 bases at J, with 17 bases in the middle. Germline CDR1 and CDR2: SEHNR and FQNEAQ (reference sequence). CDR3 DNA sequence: TGTGCCAGCAGCAACGGGGACTCCTATGGCTCCTACGAGCAGTACTTC. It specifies CASSNGDSYGSYEQYF.

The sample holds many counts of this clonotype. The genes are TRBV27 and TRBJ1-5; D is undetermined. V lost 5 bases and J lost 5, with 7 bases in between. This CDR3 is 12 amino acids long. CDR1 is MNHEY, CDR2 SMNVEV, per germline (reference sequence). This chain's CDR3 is CASSPRYQPQHF. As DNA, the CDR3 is TGTGCCAGCAGTCCCCGATATCAGCCCCAGCATTTT.

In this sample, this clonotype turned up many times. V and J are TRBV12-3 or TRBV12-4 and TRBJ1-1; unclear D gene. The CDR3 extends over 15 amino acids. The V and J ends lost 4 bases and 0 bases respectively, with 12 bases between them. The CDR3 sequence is CASSYRRELNTEAFF. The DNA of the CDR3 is TGTGCCAGCAGTTACCGGAGGGAGCTGAACACTGAAGCTTTCTTT.

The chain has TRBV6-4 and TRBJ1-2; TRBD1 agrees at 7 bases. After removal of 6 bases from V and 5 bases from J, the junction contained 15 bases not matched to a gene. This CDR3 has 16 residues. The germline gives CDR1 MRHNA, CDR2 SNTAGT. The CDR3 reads CASSSGTAGPLYGYTF. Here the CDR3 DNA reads TGTGCCAGCAGCTCCGGGACAGCTGGGCCCCTTTATGGCTACACCTTC.

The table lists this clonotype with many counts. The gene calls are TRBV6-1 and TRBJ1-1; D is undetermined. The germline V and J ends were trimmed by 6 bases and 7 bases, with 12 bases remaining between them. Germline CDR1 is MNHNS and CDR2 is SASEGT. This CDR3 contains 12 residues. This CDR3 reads CASRNPQIEAFF. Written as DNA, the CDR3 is TGTGCCAGCAGGAATCCCCAAATTGAAGCTTTCTTT.

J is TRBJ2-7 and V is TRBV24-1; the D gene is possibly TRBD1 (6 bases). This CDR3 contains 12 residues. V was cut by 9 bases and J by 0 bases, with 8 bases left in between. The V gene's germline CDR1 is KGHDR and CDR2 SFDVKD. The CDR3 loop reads CATAGASYEQYF. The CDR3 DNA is TGTGCCACCGCAGGGGCCTCCTACGAGCAGTACTTC.

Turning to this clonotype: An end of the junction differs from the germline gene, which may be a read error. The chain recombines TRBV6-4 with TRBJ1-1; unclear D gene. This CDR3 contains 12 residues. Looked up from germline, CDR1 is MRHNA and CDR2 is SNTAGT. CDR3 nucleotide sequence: TGTGCCAGCAGTTACTCCAATGAGGAAGCTTTCTTT. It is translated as CASSYSNEEAFF.

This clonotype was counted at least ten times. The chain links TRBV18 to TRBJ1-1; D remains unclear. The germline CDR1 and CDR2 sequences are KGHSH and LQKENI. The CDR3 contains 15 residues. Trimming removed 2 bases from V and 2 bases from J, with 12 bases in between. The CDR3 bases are TGTGCCAGCTCACCATACACAGCCCCTAACACTGAAGCTTTCTTT. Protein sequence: CASSPYTAPNTEAFF.

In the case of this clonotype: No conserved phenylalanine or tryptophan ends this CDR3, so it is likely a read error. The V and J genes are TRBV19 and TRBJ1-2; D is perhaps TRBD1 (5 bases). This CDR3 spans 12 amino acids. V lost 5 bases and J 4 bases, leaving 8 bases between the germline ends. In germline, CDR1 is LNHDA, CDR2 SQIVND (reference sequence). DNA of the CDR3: TGTGCCAGTAGTGACAGAAGCTATGGCTACACCGTC. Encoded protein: CASSDRSYGYTV.